This TCR beta chain was retrieved from a study of T cells in Graves' hyperthyroidism and ophthalmopathy (dated by TCRdb to the late 2010s). As for the study more broadly: Peripheral blood was collected at initial diagnosis, before any treatment. Following sampling, methimazole starting at 30 mg daily was given to hyperthyroidism patients, and high-dose intravenous methylprednisolone was given to ophthalmopathy patients. Prospective prediction of ophthalmopathy was tested in an independent validation cohort of 18 hyperthyroidism patients and 17 patients who later progressed to ophthalmopathy. TCR Vbeta CDR3 sequencing of 120 to 150 peripheral blood samples (approximately 44 ophthalmopathy, roughly 74 hyperthyroidism and about 17 progressor patients) is reported in the paper. The 90 to 100 discovery patients were randomly divided into training and test sets at a 7:3 ratio. The study also compared thyroid tissue and blood T-cell repertoires from 5 to 7 Graves' hyperthyroidism patients. To identify TCR V-J signatures that set the groups apart, the researchers used a discovery cohort of 100 patients, made up of 40 to 45 with Graves' ophthalmopathy and some 58 with stable Graves' hyperthyroidism. General findings and caveats noted by the study authors: Sample size was not statistically predetermined, and blinding of investigators to group allocation was not performed. Most expanded thyroid clonotypes (frequency above 0.001) were also detected in blood, suggesting blood repertoires may reflect thyroid immune responses. A model built on a 13 V-J signature distinguished ophthalmopathy from stable hyperthyroidism, reaching roughly 88% sensitivity and 81.08% specificity in cross-validation and 80%/75% in testing. During validation, the model predicted progression to ophthalmopathy a median of approximately 6 months ahead of onset, with around 71% sensitivity and almost 75% specificity.

The germline V gene sets CDR1 to SQVTM and CDR2 to ANQGSEA. V is cut by 7 bases and J by 0 bases, and the space between the germline ends is 17 bases. Inclusive of the bounding cysteine and phenylalanine, the CDR3 is 15 residues long. Only the CDR3 DNA is retained, 45 bases long and in frame from the first base. A few counts support this clonotype. The specificity of this receptor is unknown. Base quality data are lacking; no much larger clone is found one base away. Hyperthyroidism patients were newly diagnosed, with disease duration under 2 months, and aged 18 to 65 years. Patients with uncontrolled infections, other autoimmune diseases, pregnancy or lactation were excluded. Diagnoses were based on clinical symptoms, serum thyroxine and TRAb, thyroid ultrasound and orbital computed tomography. For progressor patients, blood was drawn at the first diagnosis of hyperthyroidism, before any ophthalmopathy symptoms had appeared. PBMCs were isolated from approximately 10 ml of fresh peripheral blood by Ficoll-Paque density gradient centrifugation. Patients classed as progressors first received a Graves' hyperthyroidism diagnosis and then went on to develop ophthalmopathy during follow-up. Total RNA was extracted with Trizol reagent, and quality was checked on an Agilent 2100 Bioanalyzer.

The TCR beta CDR3 regions were amplified from the RNA transcripts. The first round of RT-PCR for the TCR CDR3 was performed with the HTBI primer set and the Qiagen OneStep RT-PCR kit. A second multiplex PCR round built the libraries, followed by size selection and purification. Paired-end sequencing of the libraries was performed with 100 bp reads on an Illumina HiSeq2000. Per the source publication's procedure: Raw data were processed with SOAPnuke, discarding reads with adapters, uncalled bases, mean Phred below 15, or no exact constant-primer or identifier match. COPE v1.2.5 was used to merge the high-quality paired reads, and each unique nucleotide sequence was defined as a clonotype. MiTCR v1.1 was used to align clonotypes to the IMGT TRBV, TRBD and TRBJ reference segments. The analysis was restricted to V-J combinations with a frequency above 0.0001, which together covered 99.2% of the repertoires. The TCS score was defined as F50 (clonal expansion) divided by E x V (chaos), with BLOSUM62-based TCRdist calculated between CDR3 peptides within each V-J. Welch's t-statistics and random forest reduced 450 to 600 V-J features to under 15, which were used in a naive Bayes classifier (R e1071). TCRdb reran the public reads through fastp at Q25 and MiXCR, keeping productive beta chains. Merged by CDR3 protein, the rows form single entries marked with the most common genes and DNA. TCRdb's processing, not the authors', yielded these V and J calls. The sample table holds under 400,000 distinct CDR3 sequences, of which around 14% were seen once. Together, the top ten hold roughly a quarter of the sample.

The sequenced material came from blood. This sequence was found in a woman under 30 with Graves' hyperthyroidism that later progressed to Graves' ophthalmopathy. The chain joins TRBV29-1 to TRBJ2-3, with the D gene tentatively TRBD1 or TRBD2, based on 5 matching bases in each. The bases read TGCAGCGCTGGGGGTTACTCCCCTAGCACAGATACGCAGTATTTT. It encodes CSAGGYSPSTDTQYF.